Presented here are 30 T cell receptor beta chains from one specimen sequenced in a study of T cells after yellow fever vaccination. TCRdb re-called the 5' RACE reads with MiXCR, one entry per CDR3 protein. Altogether 100,000 to 150,000 distinct CDR3 sequences are present, around 7.4% being singletons, with the ten largest covering roughly 2.5%. The starting material was CD4+ T cells sorted from PBMCs, obtained roughly 10 days after the first yellow fever vaccination. Every receptor here comes from a man between 18 and 29 years old who received the YFV17D yellow fever vaccine.

This clonotype was seen ten or more times. The J gene is TRBJ1-1, the V gene TRBV7-3; no firm D call. This CDR3 has 18 residues. Trimming pared 4 bases from V and 0 bases from J, leaving 21 bases between. In germline, CDR1 is SGHTA, CDR2 FQGTGA. CDR3 in amino acids: CASSSRSPGSIMNTEAFF. CDR3 sequence (DNA): TGTGCCAGCAGCTCTCGAAGTCCGGGTAGTATCATGAACACTGAAGCTTTCTTT.

This clonotype came up many times. The gene calls are TRBV7-8 and TRBJ2-1; D remains unclear. Germline-derived CDR1 and CDR2 are SGHVS and FQNEAQ. This CDR3 has 15 residues. V lost 1 base and J lost 0, with 7 bases in between. The CDR3 is CASSLVGSSYNEQFF. CDR3 sequence (DNA): TGTGCCAGCAGCTTAGTCGGTAGCTCCTACAATGAGCAGTTCTTC. Variable domain in full (rest from reference TRBV7-8 and TRBJ2-1): GAGVSQSPRYKVAKRGQDVALRCDPISGHVSLFWYQQALGQGPEFLTYFQNEAQLDKSGLPSDRFFAERPEGSVSTLKIQRTQQEDSAVYLCASSLVGSSYNEQFFGPGTRLTVL.

This clonotype occurred many times. The chain has TRBV11-1 and TRBJ1-1; the D gene is possibly TRBD1 (5 bases). Between the trimmed V and J ends, which lost 1 base and 4 bases, there was a span of 10 bases. CDR1 is SGHAT and CDR2 is FQDESV in the germline V gene (reference sequence). This CDR3 region has 14 residues. The CDR3 here is CASSLEGAGTEAFF. CDR3 in DNA: TGTGCCAGCAGCTTAGAAGGGGCAGGCACTGAAGCTTTCTTT.

This clonotype has a count of ten or more. The V and J genes are TRBV11-3 and TRBJ2-4; tentatively, D is TRBD1 (6 bases). In germline, CDR1 is SGHNT, CDR2 YENEEA. Between the trimmed V and J ends, which lost 4 bases and 8 bases, there was a span of 15 bases. This CDR3 is built from 14 residues. The CDR3 loop is CASSSQGDVDIQYF. Here the CDR3 DNA reads TGTGCCAGCAGCTCACAGGGTGATGTGGACATTCAGTACTTC.

In its sample, this clonotype was seen many times. The V gene is TRBV12-3 or TRBV12-4, the J gene TRBJ2-2; a possible D gene is TRBD2 (6 bases). The CDR3 loop spans 14 amino acids. Trimming removed 6 bases from V and 7 bases from J, with 15 bases in between. CDR3 amino acids: CASSQGRGIGELFF. For the CDR3, the DNA is TGTGCCAGCAGCCAAGGGCGGGGCATCGGGGAGCTGTTTTTT.

This clonotype was counted many times. The chain carries TRBV18 and TRBJ2-5, with D perhaps given as TRBD1 or TRBD2 (5 bases each). The length of the CDR3 is 13 residues. The V gene's germline CDR1 is KGHSH and CDR2 LQKENI. The germline V and J ends were trimmed by 6 bases and 3 bases, with 11 bases remaining between them. CDR3 sequence: CASSPGTEETQYF. The CDR3 DNA reads TGTGCCAGCTCCCCAGGGACGGAAGAGACCCAGTACTTC.

This clonotype was recorded many times. The chain is built from TRBV11-3 and TRBJ1-1; unclear D gene. Germline V gives CDR1 SGHNT, CDR2 YENEEA. V lost 3 bases, J lost 2 bases, and 16 bases lay in between. This CDR3 is built from 16 residues. Here the CDR3 DNA reads TGTGCCAGCAGCTTTGGGGAGAAAGAGTTAAACACTGAAGCTTTCTTT. Residues: CASSFGEKELNTEAFF.

This clonotype was recorded at least ten times. The chain carries TRBV4-3 and TRBJ2-2; D is unclear. Germline-derived CDR1 and CDR2 are LGHNA and YSLEER. Trimming pared 0 bases from V and 3 bases from J, leaving 8 bases between. The CDR3 has 15 amino acids. The CDR3 coding sequence is TGCGCCAGCAGCCAAGAGTTTGGGTACACCGGGGAGCTGTTTTTT. Protein: CASSQEFGYTGELFF.

Many counts were recorded for this clonotype. This chain joins TRBV28 and TRBJ2-3; TRBD1 is a possible D gene (6 bases). This CDR3 comprises 12 residues. CDR1 and CDR2 from the germline V gene are MDHEN and SYDVKM. Trimming pared 11 bases from V and 2 bases from J, leaving 11 bases between. The chain's CDR3 is CAGGQSTDTQYF. CDR3 nucleotide sequence: TGTGCCGGGGGCCAATCCACAGATACGCAGTATTTT.

In this sample, this clonotype turned up many times. V and J are TRBV7-3 and TRBJ2-4; TRBD2 agrees at 11 bases. Germline V lookup: CDR1 SGHTA, CDR2 FQGTGA. J gave up 8 bases and V 5 bases, and 8 bases lay outside the gene matches. This CDR3 region has 15 residues. The DNA for the CDR3 is TGTGCCAGCAGCGCTTTAGCGGGGGGGAGGGACATTCAGTACTTC. Its protein is CASSALAGGRDIQYF.

This clonotype was counted at least ten times. The rearrangement joins TRBV7-8 to TRBJ2-1; 9 nucleotides match TRBD2. The V and J ends lost 3 bases and 9 bases, in that order; junction bases with no gene match: 3. The germline gives CDR1 SGHVS, CDR2 FQNEAQ. This CDR3 contains 13 residues. CDR3 loop: CASSFSGGSEQFF. CDR3 coding DNA: TGTGCCAGCAGCTTTAGCGGGGGTAGTGAGCAGTTCTTC.

The table lists this clonotype with many counts. The chain has TRBV21-1 and TRBJ2-7. TRBV21-1 is an annotated pseudogene. The CDR3 loop spans 14 amino acids. The CDR3 DNA reads as TGTGCCAGCAGCAAAGTCGGCGGTTCCTACGAGCAGTACGTC. Translating it yields CASSKVGGSYEQYV.

The gene calls are TRBV10-3 and TRBJ2-3; 10 bases line up with TRBD2. The CDR3 has 16 residues. V lost 0 bases, J lost 2 bases, and 2 bases stayed unmatched. Germline V gives CDR1 ENHRY, CDR2 SYGVKD. The CDR3 protein is CAISESGTSDTDTQYF. CDR3 DNA: TGTGCCATCAGTGAGTCCGGGACTAGCGACACAGATACGCAGTATTTT.

This clonotype was observed many times. V gene TRBV20-1 combines with J gene TRBJ2-7; D ambiguous. V gave up 4 bases and J gave up 3 bases, with 13 bases separating them. Germline CDR1 is DFQATT and CDR2 is SNEGSKA (reference sequence). The CDR3 loop spans 13 amino acids. The CDR3 loop reads CSATDGQNYEQYF. CDR3 bases: TGCAGTGCTACGGACGGCCAAAACTACGAGCAGTACTTC.

Only a few counts were recorded for this clonotype. The rearrangement uses TRBV7-2 and TRBJ1-5, with D possibly matching TRBD1 (5 bases). V gave up 1 base and J gave up 4 bases, with 11 bases separating them. Germline CDR1 is SGHTA and CDR2 is FQGNSA. The CDR3 sequence is 15 residues long. CDR3 bases: TGTGCCAGCAGCTTAGGGACACGGGAAAATCAGCCCCAGCATTTT. It codes for CASSLGTRENQPQHF.

This clonotype was recorded many times. The chain employs TRBV10-3 and TRBJ1-1; 8 nucleotides align to TRBD1. The germline V gene has CDR1 ENHRY and CDR2 SYGVKD. The trim removed 0 bases at V and 3 bases at J, leaving 6 bases unmatched. The CDR3 runs to 16 residues. The CDR3 sequence: CAISESTGASHTEAFF. CDR3 DNA sequence: TGTGCCATCAGTGAGTCGACAGGGGCCTCGCACACTGAAGCTTTCTTT.

This clonotype was found many times. The chain combines TRBV6-6 with TRBJ2-1; TRBD1 is a possible D gene (6 bases). Trimming removed 7 bases at V and 9 bases at J, with 10 bases between. Germline-derived CDR1 and CDR2 are MNHNY and SVGAGI (reference sequence). This CDR3 is built from 11 residues. CDR3 in DNA: TGTGCCAGCACCGAAGGGGGTGAGCAGTTCTTC. Translation gives CASTEGGEQFF.

In this sample, this clonotype turned up many times. V is TRBV3-1 and J is TRBJ2-5; D unresolved. Germline V gene sequence: CDR1 LGHDT, CDR2 YNNKEL (reference sequence). The V end lost 4 bases, the J end lost 5 bases, and 14 bases lay between the germline ends. CDR3 size: 14 residues. The CDR3 here is CASSPDTSRETQYF. CDR3 bases: TGTGCCAGCAGCCCTGACACTTCACGGGAGACCCAGTACTTC.

This clonotype was observed at least ten times. CDR3 DNA: TGTGCCAGCTTACCCGGGACATCCTTTGAAGCTTTCTTT. This encodes CASLPGTSFEAFF. V gene TRBV18 combines with J gene TRBJ1-1; TRBD1 might be the D (6 bases). This CDR3 contains 13 residues. V was trimmed by 7 bases and J by 7 bases, leaving 16 bases between them. Germline values: CDR1 KGHSH, CDR2 LQKENI.

This clonotype has a count of ten or more. The gene calls are TRBV29-1 and TRBJ2-1; 8 positions match TRBD1. This CDR3 is built from 15 residues. Per germline, CDR1 SQVTM and CDR2 ANQGSEA. Unmatched junction bases numbered 13, after V lost 7 bases and J lost 5 bases. The CDR3 spells CSATTGGTTDNEQFF. The CDR3 bases are TGCAGCGCCACCACAGGGGGAACGACCGACAATGAGCAGTTCTTC.

This clonotype was found many times. This sequence joins TRBV2 and TRBJ2-3; the D gene could be TRBD1 or TRBD2 (5 bases each). The CDR3 extends over 15 amino acids. Germline loops: CDR1 SNHLY, CDR2 FYNNEI. Trimming removed 5 bases from V and 5 bases from J, with 17 bases in between. The CDR3 is CASSRRDPEGDTQYF. In DNA, the CDR3 is TGTGCCAGCAGTCGTCGGGACCCGGAAGGAGATACGCAGTATTTT.

This clonotype was detected many times. The chain couples TRBV6-2 or TRBV6-3 to TRBJ2-3; D not certain. Looked up from germline, CDR1 is MNHEY and CDR2 is SVGEGT. V shed 4 bases and J shed 2 bases, with 22 bases lying between them. This CDR3 has 18 residues. CDR3 amino acids: CASSLQRRLLEDTDTQYF. The CDR3 DNA follows: TGTGCCAGCAGTTTACAAAGACGTTTGCTTGAGGACACAGATACGCAGTATTTT.

As concerns this clonotype: Given a much more abundant clone one base away, this may be a read error. The chain is built from TRBV5-1 and TRBJ2-7; 7 bases align to TRBD1. CDR3 length: 13 residues. The germline CDR1 and CDR2 sequences are SGHRS and YFSETQ. With 3 bases clipped from V and 3 bases from J, the junction kept 3 bases outside the gene matches. CDR3 protein: CASSWDSYYEQYF. In DNA form, the CDR3 reads TGCGCCAGCAGCTGGGACAGCTACTACGAGCAGTACTTC.

The table lists this clonotype with many counts. V gene TRBV20-1 combines with J gene TRBJ1-6; D is perhaps TRBD1 (5 bases). Germline V gene lookup returns CDR1 DFQATT and CDR2 SNEGSKA (reference sequence). There are 14 residues in the CDR3. V was trimmed by 4 bases and J by 0 bases, leaving 7 bases between them. The DNA of the CDR3 is TGCAGTGCTAAGGGGCCCTCCTATAATTCACCCCTCCACTTT. It yields the protein CSAKGPSYNSPLHF.

This clonotype came up a few times. A much larger clone lies one base from this, so it may be a read error. The genes are TRBV4-3 and TRBJ2-1; a weak D match, TRBD2 (7 bases). Per germline, CDR1 LGHNA and CDR2 YSLEER. The CDR3 extends over 19 amino acids. The CDR3 sequence is CASNQEKAGALIPYNEQFF. The CDR3, as DNA: TGCGCCAGCAACCAAGAAAAGGCGGGGGCCCTAATCCCCTACAATGAGCAGTTCTTC.

In its sample, this clonotype was seen many times. The chain couples TRBV7-9 to TRBJ1-1; the D is unclear. CDR3 size: 12 residues. The germline gives CDR1 SEHNR, CDR2 FQNEAQ (reference sequence). The germline V and J ends were trimmed by 7 bases and 5 bases, with 11 bases remaining between them. DNA of the CDR3: TGTGCCAGCACCCCATGGGTTACTGAAGCTTTCTTT. Encoded protein: CASTPWVTEAFF.

This clonotype was observed at least ten times. The genes are TRBV27 and TRBJ2-5, with D possibly being TRBD1 (5 bases). This CDR3 region has 13 residues. Looked up from germline, CDR1 is MNHEY and CDR2 is SMNVEV (reference sequence). Trimming pared 6 bases from V and 7 bases from J, leaving 15 bases between. CDR3 sequence: CASRGRQRVTQYF. CDR3 bases: TGTGCCAGCAGGGGTCGACAGCGAGTGACCCAGTACTTC.

Comment on this clonotype: A clone one base away is much larger, so this may be a read error. The chain carries TRBV5-1 and TRBJ2-1; 12 bases map to TRBD2. The CDR3 sequence is 15 residues long. Germline CDR1 SGHRS, CDR2 YFSETQ. The CDR3 nucleotides read TGCTCCAGCAGCGCTCGGACTAGCGGGGTAAATGAGCAGTTCTTC. Amino acids: CSSSARTSGVNEQFF.

At least ten counts were recorded for this clonotype. This rearrangement joins TRBV7-2 to TRBJ2-3; D might be TRBD2 (5 bases). Trimming pared 5 bases from V and 2 bases from J, leaving 11 bases between. The germline V gene has CDR1 SGHTA and CDR2 FQGNSA. This CDR3 contains 14 residues. This chain's CDR3 is CASSRSEFTDTQYF. In DNA form, the CDR3 reads TGTGCCAGCAGCCGTAGCGAGTTCACAGATACGCAGTATTTT.

This clonotype was seen ten or more times. This sequence joins TRBV7-2 and TRBJ2-5; possible D gene TRBD2, 7 bases. V lost 2 bases and J 4 bases, leaving 17 bases between the germline ends. This CDR3 is built from 16 residues. Germline lookup yields CDR1 SGHTA and CDR2 FQGNSA. The CDR3 DNA reads TGTGCCAGCAGCTTAAATGGGGGGGCCTCCGCAGAGACCCAGTACTTC. Protein sequence: CASSLNGGASAETQYF.